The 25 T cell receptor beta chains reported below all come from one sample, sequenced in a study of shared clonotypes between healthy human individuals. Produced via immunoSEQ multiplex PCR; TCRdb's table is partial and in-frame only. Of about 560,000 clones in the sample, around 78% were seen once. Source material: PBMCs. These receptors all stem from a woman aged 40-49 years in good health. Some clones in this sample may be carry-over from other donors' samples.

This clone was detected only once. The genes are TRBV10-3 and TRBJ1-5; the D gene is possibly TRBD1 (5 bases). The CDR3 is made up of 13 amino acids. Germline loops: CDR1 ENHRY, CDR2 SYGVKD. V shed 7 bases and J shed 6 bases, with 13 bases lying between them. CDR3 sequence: CAITAGWAQPQHF. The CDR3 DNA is TGTGCCATCACGGCAGGGTGGGCTCAGCCCCAGCATTTT.

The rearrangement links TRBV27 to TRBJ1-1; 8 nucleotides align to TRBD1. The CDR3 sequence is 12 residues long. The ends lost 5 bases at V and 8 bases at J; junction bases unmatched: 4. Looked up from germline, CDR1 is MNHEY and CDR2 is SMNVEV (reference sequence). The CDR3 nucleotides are TGTGCCAGCAGTAGGGGGACAGGAGAAGCTTTCTTT. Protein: CASSRGTGEAFF.

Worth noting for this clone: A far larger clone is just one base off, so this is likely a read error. The DNA of the CDR3 is TGTGCCGGCAGTGGGGATCCTGGAAACACCATATATTTT. It translates to CAGSGDPGNTIYF. The gene calls are TRBV2 and TRBJ1-3, with unresolved D. The germline V gene has CDR1 SNHLY and CDR2 FYNNEI. CDR3 size: 13 residues.

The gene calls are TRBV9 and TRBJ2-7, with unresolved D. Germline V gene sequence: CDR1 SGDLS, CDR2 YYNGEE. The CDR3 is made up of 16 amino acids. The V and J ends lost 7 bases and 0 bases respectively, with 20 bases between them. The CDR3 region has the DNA TGTGCCAGCTCGCGGACCGCGATGGGGATCTCCTACGAGCAGTACTTC. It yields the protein CASSRTAMGISYEQYF.

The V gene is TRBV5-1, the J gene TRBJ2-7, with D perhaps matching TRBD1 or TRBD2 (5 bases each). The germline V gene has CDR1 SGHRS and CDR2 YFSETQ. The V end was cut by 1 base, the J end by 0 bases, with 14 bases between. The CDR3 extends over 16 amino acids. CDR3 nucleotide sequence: TGCGCCAGCAGCTTGTTTTCGCTTGGGGGCTCCTACGAGCAGTACTTC. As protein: CASSLFSLGGSYEQYF. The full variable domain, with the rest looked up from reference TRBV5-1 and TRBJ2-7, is KAGVTQTPRYLIKTRGQQVTLSCSPISGHRSVSWYQQTPGQGLQFLFEYFSETQRNKGNFPGRFSGRQFSNSRSEMNVSTLELGDSALYLCASSLFSLGGSYEQYFGPGTRLTVT.

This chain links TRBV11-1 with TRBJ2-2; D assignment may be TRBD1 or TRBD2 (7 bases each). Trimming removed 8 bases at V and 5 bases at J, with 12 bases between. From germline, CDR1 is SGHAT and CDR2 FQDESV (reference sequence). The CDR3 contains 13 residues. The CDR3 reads CASRQGGTGELFF. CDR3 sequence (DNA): TGTGCCAGCCGTCAGGGGGGGACCGGGGAGCTGTTTTTT.

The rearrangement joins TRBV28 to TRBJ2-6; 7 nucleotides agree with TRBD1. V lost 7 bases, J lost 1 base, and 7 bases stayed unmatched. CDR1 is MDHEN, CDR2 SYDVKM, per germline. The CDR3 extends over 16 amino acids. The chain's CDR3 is CASTHRGRSGANVLTF. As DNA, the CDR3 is TGTGCCAGCACACACAGGGGTCGGTCTGGGGCCAACGTCCTGACTTTC.

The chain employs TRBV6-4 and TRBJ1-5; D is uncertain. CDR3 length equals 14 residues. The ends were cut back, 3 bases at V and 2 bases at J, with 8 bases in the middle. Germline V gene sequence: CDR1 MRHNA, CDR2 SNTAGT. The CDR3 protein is CASSEDGGNQPQHF. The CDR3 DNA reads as TGTGCCAGCAGTGAAGATGGAGGCAATCAGCCCCAGCATTTT.

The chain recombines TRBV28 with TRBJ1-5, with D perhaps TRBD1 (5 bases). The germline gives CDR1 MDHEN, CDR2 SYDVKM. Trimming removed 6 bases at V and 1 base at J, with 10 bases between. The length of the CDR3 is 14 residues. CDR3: CASSAGRSNQPQHF. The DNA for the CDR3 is TGTGCCAGCAGCGCGGGACGGAGCAATCAGCCCCAGCATTTT.

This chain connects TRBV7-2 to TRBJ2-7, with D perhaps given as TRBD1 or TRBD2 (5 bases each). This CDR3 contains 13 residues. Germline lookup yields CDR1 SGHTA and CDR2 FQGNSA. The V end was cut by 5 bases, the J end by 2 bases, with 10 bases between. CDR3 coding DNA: TGTGCCAGCAGCCCGGGGACGCCCTACGAGCAGTACTTC. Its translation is CASSPGTPYEQYF.

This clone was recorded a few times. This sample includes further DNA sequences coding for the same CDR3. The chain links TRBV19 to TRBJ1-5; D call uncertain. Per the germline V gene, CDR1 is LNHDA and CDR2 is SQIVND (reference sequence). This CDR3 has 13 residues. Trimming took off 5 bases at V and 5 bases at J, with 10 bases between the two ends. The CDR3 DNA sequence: TGTGCCAGTAGTGAGGGCAGAGATCAGCCCCAGCATTTT. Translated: CASSEGRDQPQHF.

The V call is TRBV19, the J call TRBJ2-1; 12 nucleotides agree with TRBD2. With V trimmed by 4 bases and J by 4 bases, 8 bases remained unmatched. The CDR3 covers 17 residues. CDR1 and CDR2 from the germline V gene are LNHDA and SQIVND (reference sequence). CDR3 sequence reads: CASSTGLAGRFYNEQFF. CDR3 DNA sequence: TGTGCCAGTAGTACCGGACTAGCGGGAAGGTTTTACAATGAGCAGTTCTTC.

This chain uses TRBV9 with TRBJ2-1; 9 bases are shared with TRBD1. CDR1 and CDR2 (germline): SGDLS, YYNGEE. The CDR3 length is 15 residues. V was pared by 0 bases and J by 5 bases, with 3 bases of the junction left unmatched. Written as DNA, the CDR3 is TGTGCCAGCAGCGTAGAGGGACAGGGCAACAATGAGCAGTTCTTC. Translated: CASSVEGQGNNEQFF.

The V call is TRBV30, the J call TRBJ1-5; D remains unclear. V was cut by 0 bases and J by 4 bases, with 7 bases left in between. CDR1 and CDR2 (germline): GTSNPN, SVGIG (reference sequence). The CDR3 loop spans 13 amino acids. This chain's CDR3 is CAWSVDENQPQHF. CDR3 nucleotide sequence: TGTGCCTGGAGTGTAGACGAAAATCAGCCCCAGCATTTT.

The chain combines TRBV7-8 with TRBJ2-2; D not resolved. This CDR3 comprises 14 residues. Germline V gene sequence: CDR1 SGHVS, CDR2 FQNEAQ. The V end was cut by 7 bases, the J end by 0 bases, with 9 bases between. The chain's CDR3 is CASTPSPNTGELFF. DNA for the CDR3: TGTGCCAGCACCCCGTCCCCGAACACCGGGGAGCTGTTTTTT.

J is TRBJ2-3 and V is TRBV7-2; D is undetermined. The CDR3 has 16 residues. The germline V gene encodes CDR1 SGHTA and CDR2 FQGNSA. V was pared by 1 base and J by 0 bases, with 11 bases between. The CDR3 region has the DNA TGTGCCAGCAGCTTAGGCGCCAACCCTAGCACAGATACGCAGTATTTT. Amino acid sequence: CASSLGANPSTDTQYF.

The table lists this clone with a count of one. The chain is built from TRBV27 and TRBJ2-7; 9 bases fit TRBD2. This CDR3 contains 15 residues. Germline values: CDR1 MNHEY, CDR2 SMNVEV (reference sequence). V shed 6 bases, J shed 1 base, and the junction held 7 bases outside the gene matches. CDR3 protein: CASSPGLALSYEQYF. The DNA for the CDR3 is TGTGCCAGCAGCCCGGGACTAGCCTTATCCTACGAGCAGTACTTC.

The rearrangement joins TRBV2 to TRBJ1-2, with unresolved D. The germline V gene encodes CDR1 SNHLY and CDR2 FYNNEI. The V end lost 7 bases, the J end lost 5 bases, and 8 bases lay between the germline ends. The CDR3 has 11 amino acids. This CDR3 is CASTHEYGYTF. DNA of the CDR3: TGTGCCAGCACGCACGAGTATGGCTACACCTTC.

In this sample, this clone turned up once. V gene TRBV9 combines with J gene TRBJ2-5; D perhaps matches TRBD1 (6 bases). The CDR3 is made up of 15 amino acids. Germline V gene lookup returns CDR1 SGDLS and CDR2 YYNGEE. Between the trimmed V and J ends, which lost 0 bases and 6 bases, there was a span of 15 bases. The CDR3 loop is CASSVAQDSGQTQYF. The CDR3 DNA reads TGTGCCAGCAGCGTAGCCCAGGACAGTGGACAGACCCAGTACTTC.

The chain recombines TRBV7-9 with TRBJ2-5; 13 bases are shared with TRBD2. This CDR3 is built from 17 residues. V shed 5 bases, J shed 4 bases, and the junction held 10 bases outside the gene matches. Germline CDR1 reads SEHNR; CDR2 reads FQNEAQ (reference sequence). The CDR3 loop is CASSLRTSGRSGETQYF. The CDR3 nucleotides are TGTGCCAGCAGCCTTAGGACTAGCGGGAGAAGTGGAGAGACCCAGTACTTC. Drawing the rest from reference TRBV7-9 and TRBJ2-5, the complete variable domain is DTGVSQNPRHKITKRGQNVTFRCDPISEHNRLYWYRQTLGQGPEFLTYFQNEAQLEKSRLLSDRFSAERPKGSFSTLEIQRTEQGDSAMYLCASSLRTSGRSGETQYFGPGTRLLVL.

The CDR3 sequence is CASSQGKAGGNRLNTEAFF. As DNA, the CDR3 is TGTGCCAGCAGCCAAGGAAAGGCAGGGGGCAATCGTTTGAACACTGAAGCTTTCTTT. V and J are TRBV4-2 and TRBJ1-1; 8 nucleotides line up with TRBD1. J was trimmed by 0 bases and V by 1 base; bases with no gene match: 13. Germline CDR1 is LGHNA and CDR2 is YNFKEQ. The CDR3 length is 19 residues.

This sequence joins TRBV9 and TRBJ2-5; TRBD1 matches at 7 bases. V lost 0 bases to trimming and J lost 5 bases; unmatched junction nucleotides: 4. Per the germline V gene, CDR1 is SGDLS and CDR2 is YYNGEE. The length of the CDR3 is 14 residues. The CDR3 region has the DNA TGTGCCAGCAGCGTAGATTCCAGGGGGGAGACCCAGTACTTC. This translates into CASSVDSRGETQYF.

CDR3 nucleotide sequence: TGTGCCAGCAGTGAAGGGACAGGGGACACCGGGGAGCTGTTTTTT. Protein product: CASSEGTGDTGELFF. The chain combines TRBV6-1 with TRBJ2-2; TRBD1 matches 9 bases. This CDR3 has 15 amino acids. CDR1 MNHNS and CDR2 SASEGT come from the germline V gene. V lost 1 base to trimming and J lost 3 bases; unmatched junction nucleotides: 0.

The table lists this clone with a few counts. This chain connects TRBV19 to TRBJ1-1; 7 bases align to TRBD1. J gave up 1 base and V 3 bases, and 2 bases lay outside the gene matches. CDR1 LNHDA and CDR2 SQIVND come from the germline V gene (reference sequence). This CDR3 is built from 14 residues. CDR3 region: CASSIDRENTEAFF. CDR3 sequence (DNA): TGTGCCAGTAGTATTGACAGGGAGAACACTGAAGCTTTCTTT.

Here the CDR3 DNA reads TGTGCCAGCAGTTTATGGGTTAGCGGGAGAGAGACCCAGTACTTC. This codes for CASSLWVSGRETQYF. This chain links TRBV27 with TRBJ2-5; 9 nucleotides agree with TRBD2. The CDR3 loop spans 15 amino acids. V gave up 1 base and J gave up 4 bases; unmatched junction bases: 4. The germline CDR1 and CDR2 sequences are MNHEY and SMNVEV (reference sequence).